These 10 T cell receptor beta chains were all obtained from the same sample, sequenced in a study of T-cell reconstitution after alpha-beta-depleted transplantation in children. Construction of the TCRbeta library involved unique molecular identifiers. TCRdb called the PCR reads again in MiXCR, with one record for every CDR3 protein. Here the sample spans roughly 180,000 distinct CDR3 sequences, around 10% being singletons. The specimen comprised PBMCs, sampled before TCRalphabeta/CD19-depleted stem cell transplant. These receptors were obtained from a boy younger than 10 with acute myeloid leukemia, due to receive a stem cell transplant.

As concerns this clonotype: This may be a read error: a much more frequent sequence differs by one nucleotide. V usage is TRBV5-1 and J usage is TRBJ2-2, with unresolved D. Looked up from germline, CDR1 is SGHRS and CDR2 is YFSETQ. The CDR3 loop spans 14 amino acids. The DNA of the CDR3 is TGCGCCTGCAGCTTGGATCGGAACACCGGGGAGCTGTTTTTT. The encoded protein is CACSLDRNTGELFF. The whole variable domain, filled in from reference TRBV5-1 and TRBJ2-2, reads KAGVTQTPRYLIKTRGQQVTLSCSPISGHRSVSWYQQTPGQGLQFLFEYFSETQRNKGNFPGRFSGRQFSNSRSEMNVSTLELGDSALYLCACSLDRNTGELFFGEGSRLTVL.

This clonotype came up many times. The V call is TRBV6-5, the J call TRBJ1-1, with D hard to call. The CDR3 sequence is 14 residues long. CDR1 and CDR2 (germline): MNHEY, SVGAGI. Trimming stripped 0 bases from V and 1 base from J, with 6 bases between. CDR3 DNA sequence: TGTGCCAGCAGTTACTCGACTGGGAACACTGAAGCTTTCTTT. Translation gives CASSYSTGNTEAFF.

This clonotype was observed many times. The chain joins TRBV7-9 to TRBJ1-1, with D tentatively TRBD1 (6 bases). The ends were cut back, 5 bases at V and 4 bases at J, with 11 bases in the middle. Germline values: CDR1 SEHNR, CDR2 FQNEAQ (reference sequence). The CDR3 has 13 amino acids. The CDR3 nucleotides read TGTGCCAGCAGCGTCACAGGGAGCACTGAAGCTTTCTTT. The encoded protein is CASSVTGSTEAFF. The whole variable domain, remainder taken from reference TRBV7-9 and TRBJ1-1, is DTGVSQNPRHKITKRGQNVTFRCDPISEHNRLYWYRQTLGQGPEFLTYFQNEAQLEKSRLLSDRFSAERPKGSFSTLEIQRTEQGDSAMYLCASSVTGSTEAFFGQGTRLTVV.

This clonotype was detected ten times or more. The chain joins TRBV20-1 to TRBJ2-3; 8 positions agree with TRBD1. The CDR3 loop spans 14 amino acids. Germline CDR1 is DFQATT and CDR2 is SNEGSKA (reference sequence). V shed 5 bases and J 0 bases; nucleotides not matched to a gene: 4. CDR3 DNA: TGCAGTGCTCAGGACAGGGCGAGCACAGATACGCAGTATTTT. Translation gives CSAQDRASTDTQYF.

This clonotype has a handful of counts. This chain links TRBV7-6 with TRBJ2-1; the D call may be TRBD1 or TRBD2 (6 bases each). The V and J ends lost 3 bases and 7 bases respectively, with 22 bases between them. The CDR3 sequence is 17 residues long. Germline loops: CDR1 SGHVS, CDR2 FNYEAQ. In DNA form, the CDR3 reads TGTGCCAGCAGCTTTGTAATGGGGGGCCCAAGGGGGAATGAGCAGTTCTTC. It translates to CASSFVMGGPRGNEQFF.

This clonotype was found many times. The chain is built from TRBV28 and TRBJ2-7; a possible D gene is TRBD1 (5 bases). Germline V gives CDR1 MDHEN, CDR2 SYDVKM. With 5 bases removed from V and 2 bases from J, the gap between germline ends came to 10 bases. This CDR3 comprises 13 residues. The CDR3, as DNA: TGTGCCAGCAGTCCCAGGGTTACCTACGAGCAGTACTTC. Residues: CASSPRVTYEQYF. Supplemented by reference TRBV28 and TRBJ2-7, the full variable domain reads DVKVTQSSRYLVKRTGEKVFLECVQDMDHENMFWYRQDPGLGLRLIYFSYDVKMKEKGDIPEGYSVSREKKERFSLILESASTNQTSMYLCASSPRVTYEQYFGPGTRLTVT.

In its sample, this clonotype was seen many times. The chain combines TRBV6-1 with TRBJ1-1; D is unresolved. Trimming removed 6 bases at V and 0 bases at J, with 8 bases between. The CDR3 is 13 residues long. The germline V gene encodes CDR1 MNHNS and CDR2 SASEGT. CDR3 sequence: CASSQTLNTEAFF. The CDR3 bases are TGTGCCAGCAGCCAAACATTGAACACTGAAGCTTTCTTT.

This clonotype came up many times. This chain connects TRBV28 to TRBJ2-5; 7 nucleotides match TRBD2. CDR3 length equals 13 residues. J gave up 2 bases and V 7 bases, and 4 bases lay outside the gene matches. Germline V gene data show CDR1 as MDHEN and CDR2 as SYDVKM. The CDR3 bases are TGTGCCAGCACTAGCGGAATACAAGAGACCCAGTACTTC. Amino acid sequence: CASTSGIQETQYF.

This clonotype has at least ten counts. This chain connects TRBV27 to TRBJ2-7; tentatively, D is TRBD2 (6 bases). CDR1 MNHEY and CDR2 SMNVEV come from the germline V gene (reference sequence). V gave up 5 bases and J gave up 0 bases, with 14 bases separating them. CDR3 length: 15 residues. The CDR3, as DNA: TGTGCCAGCAGTCCTGGGAACGGGGGCTCCTACGAGCAGTACTTC. Amino acids: CASSPGNGGSYEQYF.

This clonotype was seen at least ten times. V usage is TRBV5-1 and J usage is TRBJ2-3; 9 nucleotides line up with TRBD2. Trimming at V came to 0 bases and at J to 3 bases, leaving 2 bases not matched to a gene. This CDR3 region has 15 residues. Germline assignment: CDR1 SGHRS and CDR2 YFSETQ. The CDR3, as DNA: TGCGCCAGCAGCTTGGGAGGACTAGCGACAGATACGCAGTATTTT. Protein sequence: CASSLGGLATDTQYF.